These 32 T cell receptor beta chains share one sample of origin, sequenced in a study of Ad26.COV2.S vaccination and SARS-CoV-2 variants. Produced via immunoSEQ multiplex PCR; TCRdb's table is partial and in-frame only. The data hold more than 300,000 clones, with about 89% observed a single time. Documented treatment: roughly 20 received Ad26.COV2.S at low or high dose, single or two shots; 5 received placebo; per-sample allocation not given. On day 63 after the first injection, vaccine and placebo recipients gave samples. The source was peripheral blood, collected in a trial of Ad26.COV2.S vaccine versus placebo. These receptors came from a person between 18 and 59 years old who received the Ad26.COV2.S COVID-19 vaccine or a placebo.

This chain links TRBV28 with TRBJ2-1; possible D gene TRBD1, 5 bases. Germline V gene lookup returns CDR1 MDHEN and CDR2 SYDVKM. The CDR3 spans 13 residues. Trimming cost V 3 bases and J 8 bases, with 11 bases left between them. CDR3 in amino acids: CASSFQGVDEQFF. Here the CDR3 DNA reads TGTGCCAGCAGTTTTCAAGGGGTCGATGAGCAGTTCTTC.

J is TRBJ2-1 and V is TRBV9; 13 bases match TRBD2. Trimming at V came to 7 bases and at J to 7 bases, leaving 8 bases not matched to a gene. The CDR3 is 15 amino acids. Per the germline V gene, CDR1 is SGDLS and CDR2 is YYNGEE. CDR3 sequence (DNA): TGTGCCAGCGGGCGGACTAGCGGGAGTTTAAATGAGCAGTTCTTC. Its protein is CASGRTSGSLNEQFF.

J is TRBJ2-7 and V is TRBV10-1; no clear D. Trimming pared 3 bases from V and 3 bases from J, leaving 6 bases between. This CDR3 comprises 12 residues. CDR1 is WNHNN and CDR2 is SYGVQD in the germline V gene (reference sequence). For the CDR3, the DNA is TGCGCCAGCAGTGATGAAGGCTACGAGCAGTACTTC. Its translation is CASSDEGYEQYF.

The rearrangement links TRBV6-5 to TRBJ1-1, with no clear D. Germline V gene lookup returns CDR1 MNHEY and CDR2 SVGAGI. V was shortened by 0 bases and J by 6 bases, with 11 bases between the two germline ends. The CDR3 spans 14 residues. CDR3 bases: TGTGCCAGCAGTTACTCGAGAGGTTTCTCTGAAGCTTTCTTT. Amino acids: CASSYSRGFSEAFF.

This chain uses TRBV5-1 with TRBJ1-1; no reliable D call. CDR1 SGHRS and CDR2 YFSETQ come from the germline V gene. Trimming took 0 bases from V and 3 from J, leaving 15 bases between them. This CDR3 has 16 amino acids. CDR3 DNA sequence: TGCGCCAGCAGCTTGGCGGAGGGAGGTCCGTACACTGAAGCTTTCTTT. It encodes CASSLAEGGPYTEAFF.

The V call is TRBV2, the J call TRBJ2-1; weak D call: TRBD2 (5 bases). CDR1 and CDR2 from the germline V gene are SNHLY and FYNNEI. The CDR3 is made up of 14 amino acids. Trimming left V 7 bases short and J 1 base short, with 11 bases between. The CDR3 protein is CASMKAVSYNEQFF. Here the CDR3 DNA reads TGTGCCAGCATGAAAGCGGTATCCTACAATGAGCAGTTCTTC. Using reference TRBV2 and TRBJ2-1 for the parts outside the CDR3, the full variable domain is EPEVTQTPSHQVTQMGQEVILRCVPISNHLYFYWYRQILGQKVEFLVSFYNNEISEKSEIFDDQFSVERPDGSNFTLKIRSTKLEDSAMYFCASMKAVSYNEQFFGPGTRLTVL.

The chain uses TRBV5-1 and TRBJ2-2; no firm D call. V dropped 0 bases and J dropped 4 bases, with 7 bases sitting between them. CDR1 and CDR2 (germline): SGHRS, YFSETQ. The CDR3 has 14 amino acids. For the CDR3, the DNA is TGCGCCAGCAGCTTGGATAGGGTCACCGGGGAGCTGTTTTTT. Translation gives CASSLDRVTGELFF.

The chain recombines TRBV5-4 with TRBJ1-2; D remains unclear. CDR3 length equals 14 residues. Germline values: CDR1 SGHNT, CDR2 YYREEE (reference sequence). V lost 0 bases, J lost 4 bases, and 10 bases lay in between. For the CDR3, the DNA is TGTGCCAGCAGCTTGGGGACCGACTTCTATGGCTACACCTTC. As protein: CASSLGTDFYGYTF.

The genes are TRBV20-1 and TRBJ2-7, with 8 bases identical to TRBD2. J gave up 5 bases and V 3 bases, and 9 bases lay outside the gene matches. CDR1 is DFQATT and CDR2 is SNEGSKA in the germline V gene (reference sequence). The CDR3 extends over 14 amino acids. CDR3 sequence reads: CSASRGGRTDEQYF. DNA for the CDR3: TGCAGTGCTAGTCGGGGGGGCAGAACCGACGAGCAGTACTTC.

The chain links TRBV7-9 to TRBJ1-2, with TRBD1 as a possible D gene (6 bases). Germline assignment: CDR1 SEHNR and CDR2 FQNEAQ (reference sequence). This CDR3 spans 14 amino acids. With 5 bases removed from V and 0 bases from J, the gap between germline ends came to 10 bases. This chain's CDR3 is CASSPGQTNYGYTF. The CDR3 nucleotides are TGTGCCAGCAGCCCCGGACAGACTAACTATGGCTACACCTTC.

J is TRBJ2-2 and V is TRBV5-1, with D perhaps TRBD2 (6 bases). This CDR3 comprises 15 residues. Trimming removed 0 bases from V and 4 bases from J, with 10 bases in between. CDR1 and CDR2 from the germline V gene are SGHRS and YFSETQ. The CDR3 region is CASSLEGGSTGELFF. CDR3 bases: TGCGCCAGCAGCTTGGAGGGAGGTAGCACCGGGGAGCTGTTTTTT.

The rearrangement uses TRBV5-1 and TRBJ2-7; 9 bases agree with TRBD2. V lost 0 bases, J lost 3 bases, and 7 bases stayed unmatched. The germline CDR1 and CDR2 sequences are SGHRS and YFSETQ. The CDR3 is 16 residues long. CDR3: CASSLDSGSYFYEQYF. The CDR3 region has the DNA TGCGCCAGCAGCTTGGATAGCGGGAGCTACTTCTACGAGCAGTACTTC.

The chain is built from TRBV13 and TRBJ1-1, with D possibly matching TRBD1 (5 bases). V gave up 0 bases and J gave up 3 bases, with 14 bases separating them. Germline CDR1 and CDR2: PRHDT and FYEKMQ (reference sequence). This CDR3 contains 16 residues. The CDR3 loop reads CASSLGLGRGDTEAFF. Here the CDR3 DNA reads TGTGCCAGCAGCTTAGGCCTCGGCAGAGGGGACACTGAAGCTTTCTTT.

DNA of the CDR3: TGTGCCAGCAGCTTAGGAGCGGTGTCATACGAGCAGTACTTC. Amino acid sequence: CASSLGAVSYEQYF. This sequence joins TRBV7-9 and TRBJ2-7; TRBD2 is a possible D gene (5 bases). The germline V gene encodes CDR1 SEHNR and CDR2 FQNEAQ (reference sequence). The CDR3 covers 14 residues. Trimming removed 1 base at V and 4 bases at J, with 11 bases between.

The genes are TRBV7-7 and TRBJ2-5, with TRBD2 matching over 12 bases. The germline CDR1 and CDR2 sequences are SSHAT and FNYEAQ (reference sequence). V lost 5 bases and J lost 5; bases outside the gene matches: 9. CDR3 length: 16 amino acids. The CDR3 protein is CASSPRLAGVWETQYF. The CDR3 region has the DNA TGTGCCAGCAGCCCTAGACTAGCGGGAGTGTGGGAGACCCAGTACTTC.

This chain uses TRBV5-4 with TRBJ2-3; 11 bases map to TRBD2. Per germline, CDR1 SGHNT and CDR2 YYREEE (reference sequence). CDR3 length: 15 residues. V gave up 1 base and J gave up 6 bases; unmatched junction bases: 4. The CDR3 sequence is CASSLTSGRIDTQYF. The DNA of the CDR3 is TGTGCCAGCAGCTTGACTAGCGGGAGAATCGATACGCAGTATTTT.

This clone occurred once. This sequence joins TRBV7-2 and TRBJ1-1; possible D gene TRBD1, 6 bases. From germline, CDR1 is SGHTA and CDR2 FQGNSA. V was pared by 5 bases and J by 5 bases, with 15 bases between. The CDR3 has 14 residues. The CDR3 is CASSTRDTFTEAFF. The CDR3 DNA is TGTGCCAGCAGCACCCGGGACACGTTTACTGAAGCTTTCTTT. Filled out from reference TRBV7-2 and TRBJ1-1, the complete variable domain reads GAGVSQSPSNKVTEKGKDVELRCDPISGHTALYWYRQSLGQGLEFLIYFQGNSAPDKSGLPSDRFSAERTGGSVSTLTIQRTQQEDSAVYLCASSTRDTFTEAFFGQGTRLTVV.

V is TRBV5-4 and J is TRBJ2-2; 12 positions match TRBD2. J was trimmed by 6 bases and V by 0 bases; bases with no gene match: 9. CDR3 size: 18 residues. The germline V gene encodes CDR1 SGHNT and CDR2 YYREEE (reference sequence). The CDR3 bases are TGTGCCAGCAGCTTGGCCTCAGGACTAGCGGGAATGGCCGGGGAGCTGTTTTTT. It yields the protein CASSLASGLAGMAGELFF.

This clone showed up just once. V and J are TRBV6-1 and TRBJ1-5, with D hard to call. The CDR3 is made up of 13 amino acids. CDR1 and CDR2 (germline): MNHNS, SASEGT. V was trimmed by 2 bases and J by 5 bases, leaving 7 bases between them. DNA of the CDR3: TGTGCCAGCAGTGAATACGGTTATCAGCCCCAGCATTTT. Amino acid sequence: CASSEYGYQPQHF.

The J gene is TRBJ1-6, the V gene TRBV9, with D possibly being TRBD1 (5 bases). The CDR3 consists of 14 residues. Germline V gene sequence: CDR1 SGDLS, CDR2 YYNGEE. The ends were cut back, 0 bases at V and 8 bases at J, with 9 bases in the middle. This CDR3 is CASSVGLGDSPLHF. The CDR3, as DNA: TGTGCCAGCAGCGTAGGGCTAGGGGATTCACCCCTCCACTTT.

The CDR3 reads CASSSTTSRGFSYNEQFF. CDR3 in DNA: TGTGCCAGCAGCTCAACGACCTCCAGGGGATTCTCCTACAATGAGCAGTTCTTC. The V gene is TRBV7-9, the J gene TRBJ2-1; tentatively, D is TRBD1 (6 bases). CDR1 and CDR2 (germline): SEHNR, FQNEAQ (reference sequence). CDR3 length: 18 amino acids. Trimming shortened V by 4 bases and J by 0 bases, and 19 bases separated the two germline ends.

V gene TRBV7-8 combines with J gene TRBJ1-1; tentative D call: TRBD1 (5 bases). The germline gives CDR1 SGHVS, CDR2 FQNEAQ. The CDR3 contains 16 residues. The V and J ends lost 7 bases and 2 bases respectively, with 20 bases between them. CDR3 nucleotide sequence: TGTGCCAGCATCCCCCGGATTGCAGGGACCAACACTGAAGCTTTCTTT. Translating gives CASIPRIAGTNTEAFF.

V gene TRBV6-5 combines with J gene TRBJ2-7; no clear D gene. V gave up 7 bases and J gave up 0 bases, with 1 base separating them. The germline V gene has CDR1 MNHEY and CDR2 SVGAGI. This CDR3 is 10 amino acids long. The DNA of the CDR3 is TGTGCCAGCAACTCCTACGAGCAGTACTTC. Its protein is CASNSYEQYF.

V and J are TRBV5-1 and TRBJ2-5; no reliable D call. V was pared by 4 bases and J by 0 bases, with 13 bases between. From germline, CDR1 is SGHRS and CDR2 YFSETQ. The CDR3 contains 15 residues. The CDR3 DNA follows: TGCGCCAGCAGCCCAAAGGGCTTAGACCAAGAGACCCAGTACTTC. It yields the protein CASSPKGLDQETQYF.

CDR3 DNA: TGCGCCAGCAGCTTGGCCGGTGGGACAGGGGGCTTCGAGACCCAGTACTTC. Its translation is CASSLAGGTGGFETQYF. The chain recombines TRBV5-1 with TRBJ2-5; TRBD1 agrees at 12 bases. V shed 0 bases and J 5 bases; nucleotides not matched to a gene: 8. Germline loops: CDR1 SGHRS, CDR2 YFSETQ. The CDR3 runs to 17 residues.

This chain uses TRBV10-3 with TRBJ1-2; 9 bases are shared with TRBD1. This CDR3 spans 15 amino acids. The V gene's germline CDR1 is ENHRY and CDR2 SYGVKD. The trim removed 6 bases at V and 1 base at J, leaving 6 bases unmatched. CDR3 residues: CAIRTGGELNYGYTF. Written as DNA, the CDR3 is TGTGCCATCAGAACAGGGGGCGAGCTTAACTATGGCTACACCTTC.

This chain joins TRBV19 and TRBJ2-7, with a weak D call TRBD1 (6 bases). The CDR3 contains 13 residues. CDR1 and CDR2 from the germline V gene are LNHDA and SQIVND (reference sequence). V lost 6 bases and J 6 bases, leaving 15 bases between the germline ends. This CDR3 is CASSEVSGAEQYF. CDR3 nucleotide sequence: TGTGCCAGTAGCGAAGTTTCAGGGGCCGAGCAGTACTTC.

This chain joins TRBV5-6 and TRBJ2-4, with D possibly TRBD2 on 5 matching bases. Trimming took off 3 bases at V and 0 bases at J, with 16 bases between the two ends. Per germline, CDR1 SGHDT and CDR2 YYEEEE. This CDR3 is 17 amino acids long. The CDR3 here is CASSSIGRRLAKNIQYF. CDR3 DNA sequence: TGTGCCAGCAGCTCGATAGGACGGAGGCTAGCCAAAAACATTCAGTACTTC.

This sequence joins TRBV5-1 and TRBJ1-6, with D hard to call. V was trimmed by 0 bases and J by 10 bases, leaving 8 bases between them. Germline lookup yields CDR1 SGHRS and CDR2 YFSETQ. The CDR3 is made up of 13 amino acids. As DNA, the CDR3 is TGCGCCAGCAGCTTGGACGGGAAATCACCCCTCCACTTT. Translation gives CASSLDGKSPLHF.

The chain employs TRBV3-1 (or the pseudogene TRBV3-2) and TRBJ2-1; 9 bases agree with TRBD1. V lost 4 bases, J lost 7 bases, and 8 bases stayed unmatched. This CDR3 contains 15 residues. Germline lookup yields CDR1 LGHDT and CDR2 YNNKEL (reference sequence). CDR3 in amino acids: CASSRDRGAANEQFF. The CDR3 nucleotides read TGTGCCAGCAGCCGTGACAGGGGGGCTGCTAATGAGCAGTTCTTC.

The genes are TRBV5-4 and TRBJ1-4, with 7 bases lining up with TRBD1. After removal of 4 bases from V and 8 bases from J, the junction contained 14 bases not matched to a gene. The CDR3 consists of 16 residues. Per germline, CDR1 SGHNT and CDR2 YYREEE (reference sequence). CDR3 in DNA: TGTGCCAGCAGCCCGTACTACCACAGGGGTGACGAAAAACTGTTTTTT. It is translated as CASSPYYHRGDEKLFF.

CDR3 region: CASREGVGGYTF. The DNA for the CDR3 is TGTGCCAGCAGGGAGGGTGTTGGTGGCTACACCTTC. This sequence joins TRBV2 and TRBJ1-2, with no clear D. V was pared by 6 bases and J by 7 bases, with 12 bases between. This CDR3 is built from 12 residues. Per germline, CDR1 SNHLY and CDR2 FYNNEI.